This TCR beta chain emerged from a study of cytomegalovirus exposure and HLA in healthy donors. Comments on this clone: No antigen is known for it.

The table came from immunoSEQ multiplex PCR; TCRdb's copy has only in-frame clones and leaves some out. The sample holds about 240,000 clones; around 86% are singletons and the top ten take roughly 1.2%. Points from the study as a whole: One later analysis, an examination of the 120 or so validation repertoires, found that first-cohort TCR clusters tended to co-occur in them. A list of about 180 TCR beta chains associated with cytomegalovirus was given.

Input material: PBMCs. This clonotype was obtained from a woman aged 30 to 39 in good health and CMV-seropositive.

This CDR3 is CASTKAVSSSYYGYTF. The DNA for the CDR3 is TGTGCCAGTACCAAGGCGGTTTCTTCCTCCTACTATGGCTACACCTTC. The chain uses TRBV19 and TRBJ1-2; D gene uncertain. The germline V and J ends were trimmed by 7 bases and 3 bases, with 21 bases remaining between them. The CDR3 has 16 residues. Germline CDR1 is LNHDA and CDR2 is SQIVND (reference sequence).